The rows below give T cell receptor beta chains drawn from one sample of a study of PD-1 blockade in classical Hodgkin lymphoma. Assay used: immunoSEQ multiplex PCR; TCRdb lists only in-frame clones, some missing. The data hold 90,000 to 140,000 clones, with roughly 87% observed a single time. This specimen was peripheral blood mononuclear cells (PBMCs), taken before the fourth cycle of nivolumab. The receptors derive from a human donor with classical Hodgkin lymphoma. Both conserved end residues are part of each CDR3. The order of the fields is clone size, D gene, V gene, J gene, CDR3 DNA, CDR3 protein. The D gene is left open where the match is weak. Expanded clones get a size class; other rows say once, few or many, or leave the size out.

>.|.|TRBV27|TRBJ2-7
TGTGCCAGCAGTTTTCTGGGGAGCAGCGACGAGCAGTACTTC
CASSFLGSSDEQYF
>.|.|TRBV30|TRBJ2-7
TGTGCCTGGAGTGTAGGGACATTTCTTTGGTACGAGCAGTACTTC
CAWSVGTFLWYEQYF
>.|TRBD2|TRBV4-1|TRBJ2-7
TGCGCCAGCAGCCAAGGCCCTAGCGGGCCCCCCTACGAGCAGTACTTC
CASSQGPSGPPYEQYF
>.|.|TRBV7-9|TRBJ2-1
TGTGCCAGCAGCTCTTTCTATGGGGTGGAGTTCTTC
CASSSFYGVEFF
>.|TRBD1|TRBV11-2|TRBJ1-2
TGTGCCAGCGGGACAGGATTCGATGGCTACACCTTC
CASGTGFDGYTF
>.|.|TRBV6-1|TRBJ1-1
TGTGCCAGCAGTGAAAACAGGATTATTGACACTGAAGCTTTCTTT
CASSENRIIDTEAFF
>.|.|TRBV4-1|TRBJ1-5
TGCGCCAGCAGCCAAAGTCGCAATCAGCCCCAGCATTTT
CASSQSRNQPQHF
>few|.|TRBV7-9|TRBJ1-1
TGTGCCAGCGTGACGTGGGCAGGGGTCTTCATGAACACTGAAGCTTTCTTT
CASVTWAGVFMNTEAFF
>few|.|TRBV25-1|TRBJ2-5
TGTGCCAGCACAAACTGGGGGTGGGGATTGGAGACCCAGTACTTC
CASTNWGWGLETQYF
>.|.|TRBV19|TRBJ2-2
TGTGCCAGTAGTCTAGTCAATCCCAACACCGGGGAGCTGTTTTTT
CASSLVNPNTGELFF
>.|TRBD1|TRBV10-3|TRBJ1-1
TGTGCCATCAGTGAGGACAGGGCAGTGGCTGAAGCTTTCTTT
CAISEDRAVAEAFF
>once|.|TRBV9|TRBJ1-2
TGTGCCAGCAGCGTAGATGAAGGGGCCGTGGGTGGCTACACCTTC
CASSVDEGAVGGYTF
>.|TRBD1|TRBV2|TRBJ2-3
TGTGCCAGCAGGTTGGGGACAGGGGCAGATACGCAGTATTTT
CASRLGTGADTQYF
>once|TRBD2|TRBV4-2|TRBJ2-2
TGTGCCAGCAGCCACCCGGGACTAGCGGGAACTAACACCGGGGAGCTGTTTTTT
CASSHPGLAGTNTGELFF
>.|TRBD2|TRBV6-9|TRBJ2-2
TGTGCCAGCGCACCTCGGCGGGAGCCCACGGGGACCGGGGAGCTGTTTTTT
CASAPRREPTGTGELFF
>.|TRBD1|TRBV5-1|TRBJ1-4
TGCGCCAGCAGCATGACAGGGGTAGTGAGTGAAAAACTGTTTTTT
CASSMTGVVSEKLFF
>.|TRBD1|TRBV4-1|TRBJ2-1
TGCGCCAGCAGCCAAGACAGGGGGAGCTACAATGAGCAGTTCTTC
CASSQDRGSYNEQFF
>.|TRBD1|TRBV4-1|TRBJ1-4
TGCGCCAGCAGCCGCGGGACAGGGGGATCAACTAATGAAAAACTGTTTTTT
CASSRGTGGSTNEKLFF
>.|.|TRBV6-5|TRBJ1-5
TGTGCCAGCAGTTACGCAGGGAACAATCAGCCCCAGCATTTT
CASSYAGNNQPQHF
>.|.|TRBV5-1|TRBJ2-2
TGCGCCAGCAGCCCAAGACCTGGGGGGGAGCTGTTTTTT
CASSPRPGGELFF
>.|.|TRBV6-1|TRBJ1-2
TGTGCCAGCCTCCCGTCGACCTTATTTAACTATGGCTACACCTTC
CASLPSTLFNYGYTF
>.|TRBD1|TRBV11-2|TRBJ2-1
TGTGCCAGCAGCCCTTACGGACAGGCGCCAAGGAATGAGCAGTTCTTC
CASSPYGQAPRNEQFF
>.|.|TRBV11-2|TRBJ1-2
TGTGCCAGCAGTCAAGGGACATTATATGGCTACACCTTC
CASSQGTLYGYTF
>.|TRBD2|TRBV5-4|TRBJ2-1
TGTGCCAGCAGCGGGTTACTAGCGGGAACCTACAATGAGCAGTTCTTC
CASSGLLAGTYNEQFF
>.|.|TRBV4-3|TRBJ1-5
TGCGCCAGCAGCCCCCTATCCTTTTGGGGGCATCAGCCCCAGCATTTT
CASSPLSFWGHQPQHF
>.|TRBD1|TRBV27|TRBJ2-1
TGTGCCAGCAGTGCGGACAGGGTCTCAGATGAGCAGTTCTTC
CASSADRVSDEQFF
>once|.|TRBV29-1|TRBJ2-3
TGCAGCGTTGGCGGGTCGGCCCGAGGTTCCACAGATACGCAGTATTTT
CSVGGSARGSTDTQYF
>many|TRBD1|TRBV19|TRBJ1-4
TGTGCCAGTAGTATTCGACAGGGGAACGAAAAACTGTTTTTT
CASSIRQGNEKLFF
>.|.|TRBV14|TRBJ1-1
TGTGCCAGCAGCCAAGGTTTCCCTGAAGCTTTCTTT
CASSQGFPEAFF
>.|.|TRBV6-4|TRBJ1-5
TGTGCCAGCCCTCTGGGCGTCCACGAGTGTGGGCCCCAGCATTTT
CASPLGVHECGPQHF
>.|TRBD2|TRBV28|TRBJ2-5
TGTGCCAGCAGTTCCTACCGACTAGCGGGTGGCCAGTACTTC
CASSSYRLAGGQYF
>.|TRBD1|TRBV18|TRBJ2-7
TGTGCCAGCTCACGGGACAGGGTGGGCGAGCAGTACTTC
CASSRDRVGEQYF
>.|.|TRBV27|TRBJ2-1
TGTGCCAGCAGTTCGGGGAGCTCCTACAATGAGCAGTTCTTC
CASSSGSSYNEQFF
>.|.|TRBV10-2|TRBJ1-1
TGCGCCAGCAGTGAGTTCCAGGGACGAGAGGGCACTGAAGCTTTCTTT
CASSEFQGREGTEAFF
>once|TRBD1|TRBV7-2|TRBJ1-3
TGTGCCAGCAGACTAGACAGGGGCTCTGGAAACACCATATATTTT
CASRLDRGSGNTIYF
>.|TRBD1|TRBV11-2|TRBJ1-2
TGTGCCAGCAGCCAGAAAGGACAGGGAGTTTGGGGCTACACCTTC
CASSQKGQGVWGYTF
>.|.|TRBV4-1|TRBJ2-4
TGCGCCAGCAGCCACCGAGACATTCAGTACTTC
CASSHRDIQYF
>once|TRBD1|TRBV9|TRBJ1-2
TGTGCCAGCAGTGAAAACCCTTACCGGGACAGGGACTTAGCTAACTATGGCTACACCTTC
CASSENPYRDRDLANYGYTF